These 13 T cell receptor beta chains were all obtained from the same sample, sequenced in a study of CD8+ T cells in alopecia areata. In each case, RNA was isolated and then reverse transcribed into cDNA as the sequencing template. TCRdb's table, derived via immunoSEQ multiplex PCR, lists solely in-frame clones and lacks some. The sample includes some 180,000 clones, over 55% of them seen just once. The sample consisted of CD4+ T cells sorted from blood, taken at week 0. These receptors were taken from a human donor with alopecia areata.

The chain carries TRBV28 and TRBJ1-5, with TRBD1 matching 8 bases. This CDR3 contains 16 residues. Trimming at V came to 7 bases and at J to 6 bases, leaving 14 bases not matched to a gene. Germline V gives CDR1 MDHEN, CDR2 SYDVKM. In nucleotides, the CDR3 is TGTGCCAGCACTCCTCCCGGCGGGACAGGCGGTCAGCCCCAGCATTTT. Translation: CASTPPGGTGGQPQHF. The variable domain in full, completed from reference TRBV28 and TRBJ1-5, reads DVKVTQSSRYLVKRTGEKVFLECVQDMDHENMFWYRQDPGLGLRLIYFSYDVKMKEKGDIPEGYSVSREKKERFSLILESASTNQTSMYLCASTPPGGTGGQPQHFGDGTRLSIL.

This chain joins TRBV30 and TRBJ1-2; D uncertain. Germline loops: CDR1 GTSNPN, CDR2 SVGIG (reference sequence). The CDR3 totals 10 residues. V shed 5 bases and J shed 10 bases, with 11 bases lying between them. The chain's CDR3 is CAWAPMVYTF. In nucleotides, the CDR3 is TGTGCCTGGGCTCCTATGGTCTACACCTTC.

As regards this clone: This CDR3 is also generated by other DNA sequences in the sample. V and J are TRBV9 and TRBJ2-5, with D unresolved. CDR1 is SGDLS, CDR2 YYNGEE, per germline. There are 13 residues in the CDR3. Trimming removed 2 bases at V and 3 bases at J, with 8 bases between. CDR3 sequence reads: CASSVGNEETQYF. DNA for the CDR3: TGTGCCAGCAGCGTTGGTAATGAAGAGACCCAGTACTTC.

V and J are TRBV14 and TRBJ2-7; tentative D call: TRBD2 (5 bases). The CDR3 extends over 15 amino acids. The ends were cut back, 0 bases at V and 0 bases at J, with 9 bases in the middle. Germline V gene sequence: CDR1 SGHDN, CDR2 FVKESK. DNA for the CDR3: TGTGCCAGCAGCCAAGAATTGGGGAGCTCCTACGAGCAGTACTTC. Residues: CASSQELGSSYEQYF.

The chain couples TRBV28 to TRBJ2-7; the D is unclear. This CDR3 has 15 amino acids. Deletions cut 3 bases from V and 2 bases from J, with 14 bases between. Germline V gives CDR1 MDHEN, CDR2 SYDVKM. CDR3 DNA: TGTGCCAGCAGTTTTGATGAACAGCGAACCTACGAGCAGTACTTC. Residues: CASSFDEQRTYEQYF.

This clone was recorded a few times. The chain recombines TRBV30 with TRBJ2-2; TRBD1 aligns across 9 bases. The germline V gene encodes CDR1 GTSNPN and CDR2 SVGIG (reference sequence). Losses at the gene ends were 5 bases for V and 2 bases for J; bases not matched to a gene: 3. The CDR3 covers 14 residues. As DNA, the CDR3 is TGTGCCTGGGGGACAGGGTTAAACACCGGGGAGCTGTTTTTT. The encoded protein is CAWGTGLNTGELFF.

The rearrangement links TRBV5-1 to TRBJ1-1; TRBD1 is a possible D gene (6 bases). Germline CDR1 SGHRS, CDR2 YFSETQ. This CDR3 is built from 14 residues. V was cut by 3 bases and J by 1 base, with 10 bases left in between. CDR3 nucleotide sequence: TGCGCCAGCAGCTCCCCGGGGGCGAACACTGAAGCTTTCTTT. Protein product: CASSSPGANTEAFF. The variable domain in full, with the rest retrieved from reference TRBV5-1 and TRBJ1-1, is KAGVTQTPRYLIKTRGQQVTLSCSPISGHRSVSWYQQTPGQGLQFLFEYFSETQRNKGNFPGRFSGRQFSNSRSEMNVSTLELGDSALYLCASSSPGANTEAFFGQGTRLTVV.

V usage is TRBV7-2 and J usage is TRBJ2-5; D is undetermined. The CDR3 has 12 amino acids. Germline V lookup: CDR1 SGHTA, CDR2 FQGNSA. With 1 base removed from V and 5 bases from J, the gap between germline ends came to 5 bases. CDR3 amino acids: CASSLVRETQYF. The CDR3 region has the DNA TGTGCCAGCAGCTTAGTCAGGGAGACCCAGTACTTC.

The chain employs TRBV30 and TRBJ1-2, with a weak D call TRBD1 (5 bases). With 3 bases removed from V and 7 bases from J, the gap between germline ends came to 12 bases. The CDR3 sequence is 12 residues long. Germline-derived CDR1 and CDR2 are GTSNPN and SVGIG (reference sequence). In DNA form, the CDR3 reads TGTGCCTGGAGCTTGTCAGGGTTTGGCTACACCTTC. Translating it yields CAWSLSGFGYTF. Full variable domain (rest looked up from reference TRBV30 and TRBJ1-2): SQTIHQWPATLVQPVGSPLSLECTVEGTSNPNLYWYRQAAGRGLQLLFYSVGIGQISSEVPQNLSASRPQDRQFILSSKKLLLSDSGFYLCAWSLSGFGYTFGSGTRLTVV.

This clone was detected only once. The DNA for the CDR3 is TGTGCCACCAGCACCCAGGACAGGGCCGAAAAACTGTTTTTT. Translating gives CATSTQDRAEKLFF. The V and J genes are TRBV15 and TRBJ1-4; 8 bases are shared with TRBD1. Trimming removed 4 bases from V and 8 bases from J; junction bases left unmatched: 6. This CDR3 has 14 amino acids. The germline V gene encodes CDR1 LNHNV and CDR2 YYDKDF (reference sequence).

Note on this clone: The same CDR3 also results from other DNA sequences found in this sample. This chain links TRBV30 with TRBJ1-1; a weak D match, TRBD1 (5 bases). Germline CDR1 and CDR2: GTSNPN and SVGIG (reference sequence). Trimming took 2 bases from V and 4 from J, leaving 8 bases between them. The CDR3 length is 12 residues. The CDR3 spells CAWSPGGTEAFF. The CDR3 bases are TGTGCCTGGAGTCCCGGGGGCACTGAAGCTTTCTTT.

The CDR3 region is CASSLGQANVLTF. The CDR3 DNA reads as TGTGCCAGCAGCCTTGGACAGGCCAACGTCCTGACTTTC. The chain links TRBV7-3 to TRBJ2-6; possible D gene TRBD1, 5 bases. The CDR3 spans 13 residues. Germline V CDR1 and CDR2: SGHTA, FQGTGA. Trimming removed 5 bases at V and 6 bases at J, with 8 bases between.

The V gene is TRBV5-1, the J gene TRBJ2-1, with TRBD2 identical over 8 bases. The CDR3 has 13 residues. The junction had 4 bases not matched to a gene; V was cut back by 4 bases and J by 7 bases. CDR1 SGHRS and CDR2 YFSETQ come from the germline V gene. CDR3 sequence (DNA): TGCGCCAGCAGCCCCCGGGGGGGTAATGAGCAGTTCTTC. The encoded protein is CASSPRGGNEQFF.